Presented here are 8 T cell receptor beta chains from one specimen sequenced in a study of post-analysis software for immune sequencing data (dated by TCRdb to about 2015). Libraries were constructed by PCR. Reads for this sample came from an Illumina HiSeq 2500. To reduce PCR and sequencing biases, unique molecular identifiers were built into the TCR beta cDNA libraries. Clones were called with MiXCR by TCRdb after fastp trimmed the public reads at Q25, and only in-frame beta chains were retained. Each entry is one CDR3 protein sequence, shown with its most common DNA and genes. In all, the sample holds about 760,000 distinct CDR3 sequences, and roughly 30% of those were seen once. Jointly, the top ten make up around 0.55% of the sample. Antigen specificity for these receptors is unknown. Study-level results and caveats: Patients showed significantly higher frequencies than controls for a handful of TRBV segments, among them TRBV5-6, TRBV5-1 and TRBV20-1.

Sequenced material: blood. The receptors come from a girl under 18 with multiple sclerosis.

This chain links TRBV28 with TRBJ2-1; D unclear. Germline V gives CDR1 MDHEN, CDR2 SYDVKM. Trimming shortened V by 1 base and J by 9 bases, and 13 bases separated the two germline ends. CDR3 size: 14 residues. The CDR3 region has the DNA TGTGCCAGCAGTTTATTCGGCGGAGATGGTGAGCAGTTCTTC. This codes for CASSLFGGDGEQFF.

V gene TRBV5-1 combines with J gene TRBJ1-1; D may be TRBD1 (5 bases). V was clipped by 7 bases and J by 10 bases, with 14 bases between them. CDR1 is SGHRS, CDR2 YFSETQ, per germline. This CDR3 is built from 11 residues. This chain's CDR3 is CASGGVGGAFF. The CDR3, as DNA: TGCGCCAGCGGAGGAGTGGGGGGAGCTTTCTTT. Full variable domain (missing parts from reference TRBV5-1 and TRBJ1-1): KAGVTQTPRYLIKTRGQQVTLSCSPISGHRSVSWYQQTPGQGLQFLFEYFSETQRNKGNFPGRFSGRQFSNSRSEMNVSTLELGDSALYLCASGGVGGAFFGQGTRLTVV.

The table lists this clonotype with a few counts. The chain employs TRBV4-1 and TRBJ1-2; D remains unclear. CDR1 and CDR2 (germline): MGHRA, YSYEKL. The CDR3 runs 14 residues. The V and J ends lost 2 bases and 3 bases respectively, with 10 bases between them. CDR3 sequence (DNA): TGCGCCAGCAGCCAACTACCCCCAGACTATGGCTACACCTTC. Translation: CASSQLPPDYGYTF.

This sequence joins TRBV7-2 and TRBJ2-7; D gene ambiguous. The CDR3 is 15 amino acids. Trimming cost V 5 bases and J 2 bases, with 16 bases left between them. Germline V gives CDR1 SGHTA, CDR2 FQGNSA. Here the CDR3 DNA reads TGTGCCAGCAGCCGCCTTACTGGCGGAACCTACGAGCAGTACTTC. The encoded protein is CASSRLTGGTYEQYF.

This clonotype was observed a handful of times. This rearrangement joins TRBV28 to TRBJ2-1; TRBD2 agrees at 9 bases. The germline gives CDR1 MDHEN, CDR2 SYDVKM. Trimming cost V 2 bases and J 10 bases; bases outside gene matches: 9. The CDR3 is 15 residues long. The CDR3 DNA reads as TGTGCCAGCAGTTTAGCTAGCGGGGCTCGGGCGGAGCAGTTCTTC. Residues: CASSLASGARAEQFF.

The chain uses TRBV9 and TRBJ2-3; D possibly corresponds to TRBD2 (6 bases). V lost 0 bases to trimming and J lost 0 bases, with 11 bases between them. The CDR3 sequence is 16 residues long. Germline V gives CDR1 SGDLS, CDR2 YYNGEE. CDR3: CASSVVTGTSTDTQYF. The CDR3, as DNA: TGTGCCAGCAGCGTAGTAACGGGGACTAGCACAGATACGCAGTATTTT.

V and J are TRBV5-1 and TRBJ2-1, with TRBD1 matching 8 bases. In germline, CDR1 is SGHRS, CDR2 YFSETQ. Germline trimming cut 6 bases from V and 9 bases from J; bases unmatched to any gene: 8. This CDR3 has 13 residues. The CDR3: CASNKDRVGEQFF. In DNA, the CDR3 is TGCGCCAGCAACAAGGACAGGGTGGGTGAGCAGTTCTTC.

The V and J genes are TRBV20-1 and TRBJ1-2; no clear D gene. CDR1 is DFQATT and CDR2 is SNEGSKA in the germline V gene (reference sequence). The V and J ends lost 4 bases and 4 bases respectively, with 16 bases between them. The CDR3 is 14 amino acids. The CDR3 sequence is CSATDVGMGYGYTF. For the CDR3, the DNA is TGCAGTGCTACCGACGTGGGTATGGGCTATGGCTACACCTTC.